This T cell receptor (beta chain) derives from a study of OX40 agonist ivuxolimab in advanced cancers. Germline V gene sequence: CDR1 SNHLY, CDR2 FYNNEI. Trimming removed 4 bases from V and 5 bases from J, with 17 bases in between. The CDR3 has 15 residues. Worth noting for this clone: No antigen is known for it.

The data were produced by immunoSEQ multiplex PCR, yet TCRdb's version contains in-frame clones alone and is incomplete. The sample consists of 100,000 or so clones, about 90% of them appearing once. Study findings and constraints: More expanded clones were found, on average, in CD8+ than in CD4+ T cells. Both CD4+ and CD8+ T cell populations in blood had undergone clonal expansion by week 6 at 0.1 to 3.0 mg/kg.

The sample here was CD4+ or CD8+ T cells sorted from blood, taken in a trial of the OX40 agonist ivuxolimab. This receptor was obtained from an adult with an advanced solid tumor such as melanoma, head and neck, liver or kidney cancer. This chain joins TRBV2 and TRBJ2-5; D perhaps matches TRBD2 (5 bases). CDR3 protein: CASSVFEGRGETQYF. The CDR3 DNA follows: TGTGCCAGCAGTGTCTTCGAAGGGCGAGGGGAGACCCAGTACTTC.